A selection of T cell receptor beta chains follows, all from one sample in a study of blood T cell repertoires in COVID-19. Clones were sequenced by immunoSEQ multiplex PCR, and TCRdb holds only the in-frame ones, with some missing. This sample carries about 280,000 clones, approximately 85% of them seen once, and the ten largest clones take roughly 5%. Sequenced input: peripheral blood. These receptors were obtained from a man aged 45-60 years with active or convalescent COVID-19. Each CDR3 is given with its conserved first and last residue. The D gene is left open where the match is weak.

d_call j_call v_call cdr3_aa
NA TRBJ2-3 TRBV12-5 CASGQRHGLLGTDTQYF
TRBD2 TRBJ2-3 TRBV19 CASSMTGGLTDTQYF
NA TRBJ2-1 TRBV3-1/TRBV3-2 CASSPAAGRRANGNEQFF
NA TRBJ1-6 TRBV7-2 CASSPTGSNSPLHF
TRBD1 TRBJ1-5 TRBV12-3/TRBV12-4 CASSLGQHQPQHF
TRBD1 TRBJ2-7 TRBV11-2 CASSLVGAGTGTYEQYF
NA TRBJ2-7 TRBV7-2 CASSRGQNEQYF
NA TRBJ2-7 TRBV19 CASSMDTGSYEQYF
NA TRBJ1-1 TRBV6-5 CASIWGQGPEAFF
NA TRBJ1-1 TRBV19 CASSIVSGYTEAFF
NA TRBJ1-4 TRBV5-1 CASSLSSTNEKLFF